These 27 T cell receptor beta chains originate from one sample sequenced in a study of cytomegalovirus exposure and HLA in healthy donors. PCR involved 60 Vbeta and 13 Jbeta primers. Clones were read by immunoSEQ multiplex PCR, and TCRdb kept only the in-frame ones, dropping some. The sample has about 130,000 clones; about 81% are singletons. Sequences were obtained from PBMCs. Receptors originate from a woman between 40 and 50 years old in good health and CMV-seropositive.

The chain has TRBV28 and TRBJ1-2; possibly TRBD1 for D (6 bases). The length of the CDR3 is 13 residues. V was clipped by 6 bases and J by 4 bases, with 12 bases between them. Germline V lookup: CDR1 MDHEN, CDR2 SYDVKM. The CDR3: CASSWTELYGYTF. The CDR3 DNA follows: TGTGCCAGCAGCTGGACAGAACTCTATGGCTACACCTTC.

The gene calls are TRBV28 and TRBJ2-1, with TRBD2 identical over 13 bases. Germline V gene sequence: CDR1 MDHEN, CDR2 SYDVKM. Germline trimming cut 7 bases from V and 3 bases from J; bases unmatched to any gene: 12. This CDR3 is 18 amino acids long. CDR3 loop: CASIPLGLAGPNYNEQFF. The CDR3 bases are TGTGCCAGCATCCCCTTGGGACTAGCGGGACCCAACTACAATGAGCAGTTCTTC.

The rearrangement uses TRBV30 and TRBJ1-5; D not certain. The germline V gene has CDR1 GTSNPN and CDR2 SVGIG (reference sequence). V lost 3 bases, J lost 2 bases, and 8 bases lay in between. This CDR3 contains 13 residues. The CDR3 DNA sequence: TGTGCCTGGAGCAGGAAGGGCAATCAGCCCCAGCATTTT. The encoded protein is CAWSRKGNQPQHF.

The CDR3 loop is CASSLGGGTSTDTQYF. CDR3 coding DNA: TGTGCCAGCAGCTTAGGAGGTGGAACAAGCACAGATACGCAGTATTTT. The chain employs TRBV7-2 and TRBJ2-3, with D hard to call. Germline CDR1 SGHTA, CDR2 FQGNSA. Between the trimmed V and J ends, which lost 1 base and 0 bases, there was a span of 11 bases. The CDR3 extends over 16 amino acids.

The rearrangement joins TRBV10-3 to TRBJ2-7; D possibly corresponds to TRBD1 (6 bases). Germline V gene data show CDR1 as ENHRY and CDR2 as SYGVKD. The ends were cut back, 6 bases at V and 6 bases at J, with 12 bases in the middle. The CDR3 contains 12 residues. The DNA for the CDR3 is TGTGCCATCAGGCAGACAGGAGGCGAGCAGTACTTC. Amino acid sequence: CAIRQTGGEQYF.

DNA for the CDR3: TGTGCCAGCAGTCACAGGAGTGCCTACGAGCAGTACTTC. Protein product: CASSHRSAYEQYF. The rearrangement uses TRBV6-6 and TRBJ2-7; a possible D gene is TRBD1 (5 bases). This CDR3 region has 13 residues. In germline, CDR1 is MNHNY, CDR2 SVGAGI (reference sequence). V shed 5 bases and J shed 2 bases, with 10 bases lying between them.

This clone has just one count. The chain uses TRBV19 and TRBJ1-4; TRBD1 matches at 8 bases. V lost 6 bases to trimming and J lost 5 bases; unmatched junction nucleotides: 11. The V gene's germline CDR1 is LNHDA and CDR2 SQIVND (reference sequence). This CDR3 region has 16 residues. In DNA form, the CDR3 reads TGTGCCAGTAGAGGACAGGGCGTCCTCGTCAATGAAAAACTGTTTTTT. Its translation is CASRGQGVLVNEKLFF.

The rearrangement joins TRBV13 to TRBJ1-1, with D unclear. The CDR3 length is 12 residues. V dropped 5 bases and J dropped 7 bases, with 11 bases sitting between them. The germline CDR1 and CDR2 sequences are PRHDT and FYEKMQ (reference sequence). CDR3 amino acids: CASSPRSYEAFF. The CDR3, as DNA: TGTGCCAGCAGCCCCCGGTCCTATGAAGCTTTCTTT.

V gene TRBV18 combines with J gene TRBJ2-1; tentatively, D is TRBD1 (7 bases). Germline-derived CDR1 and CDR2 are KGHSH and LQKENI. This CDR3 has 16 amino acids. The V gene lost 3 bases and the J gene lost 8 bases, with 20 bases spanning the gap. CDR3 amino acids: CASSPFGGTEGDEQFF. The CDR3 nucleotides read TGTGCCAGCTCACCTTTTGGCGGGACAGAGGGCGATGAGCAGTTCTTC.

The V and J genes are TRBV5-1 and TRBJ2-7; a possible D gene is TRBD1 (6 bases). In germline, CDR1 is SGHRS, CDR2 YFSETQ. Trimming stripped 3 bases from V and 5 bases from J, with 12 bases between. The CDR3 is made up of 13 amino acids. CDR3 sequence reads: CASSYGQSDEQYF. In nucleotides, the CDR3 is TGCGCCAGCAGCTACGGACAGTCCGACGAGCAGTACTTC.

The chain recombines TRBV25-1 with TRBJ1-2; D gene ambiguous. The length of the CDR3 is 12 residues. Trimming shortened V by 6 bases and J by 4 bases, and 9 bases separated the two germline ends. Germline CDR1 MGHDK, CDR2 SYGVNS. CDR3 bases: TGTGCCAGCAGCTACAGTAGCTATGGCTACACCTTC. Translating gives CASSYSSYGYTF.

This clone occurred a few times. The genes are TRBV5-4 and TRBJ1-4; 9 nucleotides match TRBD1. J gave up 8 bases and V 4 bases, and 6 bases lay outside the gene matches. This CDR3 spans 14 amino acids. Germline lookup yields CDR1 SGHNT and CDR2 YYREEE (reference sequence). In DNA, the CDR3 is TGTGCCAGCAGCCTGGACAGGGGATCCGAAAAACTGTTTTTT. The encoded protein is CASSLDRGSEKLFF.

As for this clone: Different DNA sequences within this sample yield the same CDR3. This chain connects TRBV9 to TRBJ2-2; D is unclear. Trimming removed 0 bases from V and 5 bases from J, with 5 bases in between. The CDR3 has 13 residues. Germline loops: CDR1 SGDLS, CDR2 YYNGEE. The CDR3 spells CASSVVSTGELFF. The DNA for the CDR3 is TGTGCCAGCAGCGTAGTTAGTACCGGGGAGCTGTTTTTT.

This chain links TRBV19 with TRBJ2-1; 12 bases are a match to TRBD2. CDR3 length: 15 residues. V trimming: 7 bases; J trimming: 4 bases; junction bases outside the gene matches: 5. CDR1 LNHDA and CDR2 SQIVND come from the germline V gene (reference sequence). Here the CDR3 reads CASMGLAGGYNEQFF. The CDR3 bases are TGTGCCAGTATGGGGCTAGCGGGGGGGTACAATGAGCAGTTCTTC.

The chain uses TRBV7-3 and TRBJ1-1, with TRBD1 identical over 8 bases. CDR1 is SGHTA and CDR2 is FQGTGA in the germline V gene. V dropped 3 bases and J dropped 4; count of bases not matched to a gene: 1. The CDR3 is 13 amino acids. This CDR3 is CASSFGQGTEAFF. In nucleotides, the CDR3 is TGTGCCAGCAGCTTCGGACAGGGCACTGAAGCTTTCTTT.

The chain employs TRBV6-1 and TRBJ2-7; no clear D gene. The CDR3 contains 13 residues. Per the germline V gene, CDR1 is MNHNS and CDR2 is SASEGT. Deletions cut 7 bases from V and 4 bases from J, with 14 bases between. The CDR3 bases are TGTGCCAGCACTTCTTCATCGGGTTACGAGCAGTACTTC. This codes for CASTSSSGYEQYF.

This clone has a single count. The rearrangement links TRBV9 to TRBJ2-5; 7 bases are a match to TRBD2. The CDR3 has 15 residues. V was clipped by 2 bases and J by 5 bases; unmatched bases: 9. The germline CDR1 and CDR2 sequences are SGDLS and YYNGEE. DNA of the CDR3: TGTGCCAGCAGCGTCTTAGCGGGTCGGTTGGAGACCCAGTACTTC. This sequence encodes CASSVLAGRLETQYF.

The chain joins TRBV5-1 to TRBJ2-1, with 9 positions matching TRBD2. After removal of 0 bases from V and 7 bases from J, the junction contained 14 bases not matched to a gene. Per germline, CDR1 SGHRS and CDR2 YFSETQ. The CDR3 length is 18 residues. The CDR3 DNA reads as TGCGCCAGCAGCTTGGGTAGGCGGGGACTAGCCTTGGAAAATGAGCAGTTCTTC. Translated: CASSLGRRGLALENEQFF.

In its sample, this clone was seen once. The rearrangement joins TRBV11-1 to TRBJ1-1; maybe TRBD1 (5 bases). The CDR3 has 15 residues. V was shortened by 5 bases and J by 0 bases, with 13 bases between the two germline ends. Germline CDR1 is SGHAT and CDR2 is FQDESV (reference sequence). The CDR3 sequence is CASSRRQNLNTEAFF. In DNA form, the CDR3 reads TGTGCCAGCAGCCGGCGACAGAATCTGAACACTGAAGCTTTCTTT.

V usage is TRBV30 and J usage is TRBJ2-7; 13 bases agree with TRBD2. CDR1 is GTSNPN, CDR2 SVGIG, per germline (reference sequence). Unmatched junction bases numbered 8, after V lost 2 bases and J lost 7 bases. There are 15 residues in the CDR3. CDR3 in DNA: TGTGCCTGGAGTTCACCGGGACTAGCGGGGCAGGAGCAGTACTTC. Its protein is CAWSSPGLAGQEQYF. Full variable domain (missing parts from reference TRBV30 and TRBJ2-7): SQTIHQWPATLVQPVGSPLSLECTVEGTSNPNLYWYRQAAGRGLQLLFYSVGIGQISSEVPQNLSASRPQDRQFILSSKKLLLSDSGFYLCAWSSPGLAGQEQYFGPGTRLTVT.

The gene calls are TRBV5-1 and TRBJ2-2; 7 bases are shared with TRBD2. After removal of 3 bases from V and 4 bases from J, the junction contained 6 bases not matched to a gene. This CDR3 spans 15 amino acids. Germline CDR1 is SGHRS and CDR2 is YFSETQ. The CDR3 region is CASSSEGLSTGELFF. The CDR3 bases are TGCGCCAGCAGCTCCGAGGGACTATCCACCGGGGAGCTGTTTTTT.

The gene calls are TRBV4-3 and TRBJ2-1, with D possibly being TRBD2 (5 bases). Germline V gene lookup returns CDR1 LGHNA and CDR2 YSLEER. The CDR3 spans 14 residues. V lost 3 bases and J lost 3, with 9 bases in between. CDR3 sequence: CASSQVGLYNEQFF. DNA of the CDR3: TGCGCCAGCAGCCAGGTTGGACTCTACAATGAGCAGTTCTTC.

The chain recombines TRBV7-9 with TRBJ1-1; unclear D gene. The CDR3 has 13 amino acids. From germline, CDR1 is SEHNR and CDR2 FQNEAQ (reference sequence). V shed 5 bases and J shed 1 base, with 8 bases lying between them. The CDR3 protein is CASSPIGNTEAFF. In DNA, the CDR3 is TGTGCCAGCAGCCCGATCGGGAACACTGAAGCTTTCTTT.

The V gene is TRBV29-1, the J gene TRBJ1-2; 7 nucleotides agree with TRBD1. Germline V gene lookup returns CDR1 SQVTM and CDR2 ANQGSEA. This CDR3 comprises 14 residues. V trimming: 7 bases; J trimming: 0 bases; junction bases outside the gene matches: 8. The CDR3, as DNA: TGCAGCGCCATAACCGGGACAGCTAACTATGGCTACACCTTC. It specifies CSAITGTANYGYTF.

V and J are TRBV7-9 and TRBJ1-4; D perhaps matches TRBD1 (6 bases). This CDR3 region has 15 residues. Trimming shortened V by 5 bases and J by 4 bases, and 14 bases separated the two germline ends. Germline V CDR1 and CDR2: SEHNR, FQNEAQ (reference sequence). The CDR3 here is CASSPTGPGNEKLFF. CDR3 DNA sequence: TGTGCCAGCAGCCCAACAGGGCCTGGTAATGAAAAACTGTTTTTT. Using reference TRBV7-9 and TRBJ1-4 for the parts outside the CDR3, the full variable domain is DTGVSQNPRHKITKRGQNVTFRCDPISEHNRLYWYRQTLGQGPEFLTYFQNEAQLEKSRLLSDRFSAERPKGSFSTLEIQRTEQGDSAMYLCASSPTGPGNEKLFFGSGTQLSVL.

The V gene is TRBV27, the J gene TRBJ2-5; 7 nucleotides line up with TRBD1. The V gene's germline CDR1 is MNHEY and CDR2 SMNVEV (reference sequence). The J segment lost 5 bases and the V segment lost 3 bases, leaving 18 bases of the junction unmatched. The length of the CDR3 is 18 residues. DNA of the CDR3: TGTGCCAGCAGTTTTTCAGGGGGACGGGCTTGGAGTACGGAGACCCAGTACTTC. This gives the protein CASSFSGGRAWSTETQYF.

The rearrangement links TRBV28 to TRBJ2-1; D possibly corresponds to TRBD2 (6 bases). Germline V lookup: CDR1 MDHEN, CDR2 SYDVKM. The V and J ends lost 3 bases and 7 bases respectively, with 16 bases between them. This CDR3 is built from 15 residues. CDR3 DNA sequence: TGTGCCAGCAGTTTCCTCGGGAGTGGAGGGAATGAGCAGTTCTTC. The encoded protein is CASSFLGSGGNEQFF.